What follows are 21 T cell receptor beta chains derived from one specimen sequenced in a study of T-cell reconstitution after alpha-beta-depleted transplantation in children. Unique molecular identifiers tagged the TCRbeta library. TCRdb ran MiXCR on the PCR reads and lists one entry per CDR3 protein. The repertoire includes about a million distinct CDR3 sequences, around 30% of them detected once, and about 28% sits in the top ten. The starting material was PBMCs, mostly from graft donor cells, obtained 360 days after TCRalphabeta/CD19-depleted stem cell transplant. The receptors derive from a boy under two years old who had a stem cell transplant for SCID, so the T cells may come from the graft donor.

This clonotype showed up just a few times. This chain joins TRBV9 and TRBJ1-2; no clear D. The CDR3 runs 14 residues. CDR1 is SGDLS, CDR2 YYNGEE, per germline. Between the trimmed V and J ends, which lost 3 bases and 2 bases, there was a span of 11 bases. CDR3 protein: CASSGERANYGYTF. The CDR3 coding sequence is TGTGCCAGCAGCGGGGAGCGGGCCAACTATGGCTACACCTTC.

This clonotype was counted a few times. The chain employs TRBV19 and TRBJ1-2; D perhaps matches TRBD1 (6 bases). This CDR3 has 15 amino acids. Germline loops: CDR1 LNHDA, CDR2 SQIVND (reference sequence). V dropped 5 bases and J dropped 8 bases, with 21 bases sitting between them. The CDR3 DNA reads as TGTGCCAGTAGTGCGACAGGAGCAGGAGCGAAAGGCTACACCTTC. Protein sequence: CASSATGAGAKGYTF.

This clonotype was counted only a few times. The rearrangement uses TRBV30 and TRBJ1-1; TRBD1 matches at 10 bases. The CDR3 has 14 amino acids. Trimming took 5 bases from V and 8 from J; bases not matched to a gene: 11. The germline gives CDR1 GTSNPN, CDR2 SVGIG (reference sequence). The CDR3 is CAWEDGTGAGEAFF. CDR3 coding DNA: TGTGCCTGGGAGGACGGGACAGGGGCCGGAGAAGCTTTCTTT. Variable domain in full (rest from reference TRBV30 and TRBJ1-1): SQTIHQWPATLVQPVGSPLSLECTVEGTSNPNLYWYRQAAGRGLQLLFYSVGIGQISSEVPQNLSASRPQDRQFILSSKKLLLSDSGFYLCAWEDGTGAGEAFFGQGTRLTVV.

This clonotype turned up a few times. Compared with germline, one end of the junction differs, possibly owing to a read error. The chain combines TRBV10-3 with TRBJ1-1; D unresolved. The germline V gene encodes CDR1 ENHRY and CDR2 SYGVKD. The CDR3 is 11 amino acids. The CDR3 nucleotides are TGTGCCATCGGTGAGGACACTGAAGCTTTCTTT. Amino acid sequence: CAIGEDTEAFF.

This clonotype was counted many times. This sequence joins TRBV29-1 and TRBJ2-1, with TRBD2 as a possible D gene (6 bases). The CDR3 sequence is 12 residues long. V was trimmed by 7 bases and J by 6 bases, leaving 13 bases between them. Germline V gene lookup returns CDR1 SQVTM and CDR2 ANQGSEA. The CDR3 region has the DNA TGCAGCGGTGCCGGGACTCCCAATGAGCAGTTCTTC. It translates to CSGAGTPNEQFF.

This clonotype came up many times. The chain carries TRBV10-1 and TRBJ1-3; no reliable D call. The CDR3 is 16 amino acids. From germline, CDR1 is WNHNN and CDR2 SYGVQD (reference sequence). Trimming took 4 bases from V and 4 from J, leaving 17 bases between them. The DNA of the CDR3 is TGCGCCAGCAGTGCCGATCGGCGGGCTTTCGGAAACACCATATATTTT. Translated, it gives CASSADRRAFGNTIYF.

This clonotype was detected only a few times. CDR3 loop: CASTVSRGAGDNEQFF. The CDR3 DNA reads TGTGCCAGCACCGTCTCTCGAGGAGCAGGGGACAATGAGCAGTTCTTC. The chain links TRBV28 to TRBJ2-1; D may be TRBD1 (6 bases). The CDR3 runs 16 residues. Trimming cost V 7 bases and J 5 bases, with 21 bases left between them. Germline values: CDR1 MDHEN, CDR2 SYDVKM.

In DNA, the CDR3 is TGCGCCAGCAGCCAAGAGTATACCGGGACTTTATCATCGGAGCAGTACTTC. As protein: CASSQEYTGTLSSEQYF. The chain employs TRBV4-3 and TRBJ2-7; TRBD2 might be the D (6 bases). This CDR3 spans 17 amino acids. Per the germline V gene, CDR1 is LGHNA and CDR2 is YSLEER. Trimming removed 0 bases from V and 7 bases from J, with 22 bases in between.

V is TRBV10-2 and J is TRBJ1-2; D gene uncertain. In germline, CDR1 is WSHSY, CDR2 SAAADI. Trimming shortened V by 1 base and J by 8 bases, and 8 bases separated the two germline ends. The CDR3 length is 12 residues. CDR3 in DNA: TGCGCCAGCAGTGAGTGGCTGGGGGGCTACACCTTC. Residues: CASSEWLGGYTF.

This clonotype has just a few counts. The chain recombines TRBV4-2 with TRBJ2-5, with TRBD2 as a possible D gene (5 bases). The CDR3 extends over 15 amino acids. Trimming pared 1 base from V and 5 bases from J, leaving 14 bases between. In germline, CDR1 is LGHNA, CDR2 YNFKEQ. This CDR3 reads CASSQVTGRMETQYF. DNA for the CDR3: TGTGCCAGCAGCCAAGTAACGGGAAGGATGGAGACCCAGTACTTC.

V is TRBV12-5 and J is TRBJ1-6, with TRBD1 matching 7 bases. This CDR3 is built from 15 residues. Germline assignment: CDR1 LGHNT and CDR2 FRNRAP. The V gene end was trimmed by 1 base and the J gene end by 5 bases; junction bases not matched to a gene: 2. The CDR3 coding sequence is TGTGCTAGTGGTTTGGGACAGGGACATAATTCACCCCTCCACTTT. Protein product: CASGLGQGHNSPLHF.

This clonotype was detected a few times. This chain connects TRBV20-1 to TRBJ2-7; perhaps TRBD1 as D (6 bases). Trimming removed 1 base at V and 0 bases at J, with 10 bases between. CDR1 is DFQATT and CDR2 is SNEGSKA in the germline V gene (reference sequence). The CDR3 extends over 14 amino acids. CDR3 in amino acids: CSARVGQNSYEQYF. The CDR3 region has the DNA TGCAGTGCTAGAGTCGGACAGAACTCCTACGAGCAGTACTTC.

The genes are TRBV4-2 and TRBJ2-1; no definite D call. This CDR3 region has 14 residues. The V gene's germline CDR1 is LGHNA and CDR2 YNFKEQ. Trimming left V 0 bases short and J 7 bases short, with 10 bases between. As DNA, the CDR3 is TGTGCCAGCAGCCAAGAAGTCCGGGTAAATGAGCAGTTCTTC. This sequence encodes CASSQEVRVNEQFF.

Only a few counts were recorded for this clonotype. The gene calls are TRBV12-3 or TRBV12-4 and TRBJ2-5; no clear D. V was trimmed by 3 bases and J by 5 bases, leaving 10 bases between them. This CDR3 spans 13 amino acids. The DNA for the CDR3 is TGTGCCAGCAGTTTTAGTCATTGGGAGACCCAGTACTTC. The encoded protein is CASSFSHWETQYF.

The sample holds a few counts of this clonotype. The CDR3 is CASSLSQGLSYEQYF. The CDR3 DNA reads as TGTGCCAGCAGCTTATCACAGGGCCTCTCCTACGAGCAGTACTTC. This chain uses TRBV5-6 with TRBJ2-7, with D possibly matching TRBD1 (6 bases). The germline V and J ends were trimmed by 2 bases and 0 bases, with 12 bases remaining between them. This CDR3 contains 15 residues. CDR1 is SGHDT, CDR2 YYEEEE, per germline. Looking up the rest from reference TRBV5-6 and TRBJ2-7 gives the full variable domain: DAGVTQSPTHLIKTRGQQVTLRCSPKSGHDTVSWYQQALGQGPQFIFQYYEEEERQRGNFPDRFSGHQFPNYSSELNVNALLLGDSALYLCASSLSQGLSYEQYFGPGTRLTVT.

V gene TRBV2 combines with J gene TRBJ2-1; 8 bases agree with TRBD1. The V segment lost 6 bases and the J segment 5 bases; nucleotides outside the gene matches: 6. From germline, CDR1 is SNHLY and CDR2 FYNNEI. This CDR3 region has 14 residues. This CDR3 reads CASRSRGPNNEQFF. The DNA for the CDR3 is TGTGCCAGCAGGAGCAGGGGGCCGAACAATGAGCAGTTCTTC.

This clonotype has only a few counts. The chain uses TRBV4-1 and TRBJ2-1; perhaps TRBD2 as D (5 bases). The V gene's germline CDR1 is MGHRA and CDR2 YSYEKL. This CDR3 has 13 amino acids. The V gene lost 4 bases and the J gene lost 6 bases, with 10 bases spanning the gap. CDR3 bases: TGCGCCAGCAGCCCCCGGGATGGCAATGAGCAGTTCTTC. Its translation is CASSPRDGNEQFF.

This chain uses TRBV4-1 with TRBJ2-7; tentatively, D is TRBD1 (5 bases). The CDR3 spans 16 residues. Germline assignment: CDR1 MGHRA and CDR2 YSYEKL. Trimming stripped 0 bases from V and 6 bases from J, with 18 bases between. The DNA of the CDR3 is TGCGCCAGCAGCCAAGATGAAAACCGAGACAGTGGCGAGCAGTACTTC. It encodes CASSQDENRDSGEQYF.

This clonotype was observed a handful of times. J is TRBJ2-1 and V is TRBV5-5; 7 positions agree with TRBD2. The V segment lost 6 bases and the J segment 4 bases; nucleotides outside the gene matches: 7. CDR3 size: 14 residues. CDR1 SGHKS and CDR2 YYEKEE come from the germline V gene (reference sequence). The CDR3 nucleotides are TGTGCCAGCATTCTTGCGGGGGATTACAATGAGCAGTTCTTC. It yields the protein CASILAGDYNEQFF.

The table lists this clonotype with many counts. CDR3 amino acids: CATRDNGYTF. CDR3 DNA sequence: TGTGCCACCCGAGACAATGGCTACACCTTC. The chain combines TRBV6-5 with TRBJ1-2; D remains unclear. CDR3 length equals 10 residues. V lost 10 bases, J lost 6 bases, and 9 bases lay in between. Germline CDR1 is MNHEY and CDR2 is SVGAGI.

This sequence joins TRBV5-1 and TRBJ2-5; no reliable D call. Germline CDR1 SGHRS, CDR2 YFSETQ. There are 13 residues in the CDR3. V was clipped by 0 bases and J by 9 bases, with 12 bases between them. Here the CDR3 reads CASSLETLRAQYF. The DNA for the CDR3 is TGCGCCAGCAGCTTGGAGACTCTTAGGGCCCAGTACTTC.